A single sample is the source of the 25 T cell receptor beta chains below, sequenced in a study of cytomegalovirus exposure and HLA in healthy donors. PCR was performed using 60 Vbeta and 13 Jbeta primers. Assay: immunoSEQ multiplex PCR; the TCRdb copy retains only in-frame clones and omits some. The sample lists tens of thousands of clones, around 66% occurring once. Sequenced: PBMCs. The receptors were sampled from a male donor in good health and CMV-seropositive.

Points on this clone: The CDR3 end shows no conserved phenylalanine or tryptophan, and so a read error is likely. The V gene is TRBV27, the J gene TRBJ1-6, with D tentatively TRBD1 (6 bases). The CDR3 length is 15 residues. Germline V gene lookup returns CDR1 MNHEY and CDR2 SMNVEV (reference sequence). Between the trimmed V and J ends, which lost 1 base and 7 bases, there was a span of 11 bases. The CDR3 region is CASSLLQGLNSPLHL. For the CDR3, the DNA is TGTGCCAGCAGTTTATTACAGGGACTAAATTCACCCCTCCACCTT.

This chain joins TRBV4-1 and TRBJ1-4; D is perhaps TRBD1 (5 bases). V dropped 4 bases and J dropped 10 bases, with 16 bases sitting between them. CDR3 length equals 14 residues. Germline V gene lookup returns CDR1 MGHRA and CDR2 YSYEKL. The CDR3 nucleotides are TGCGCCAGCAGCCTCGGGCGGGAGGGGCTAAAACTGTTTTTT. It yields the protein CASSLGREGLKLFF.

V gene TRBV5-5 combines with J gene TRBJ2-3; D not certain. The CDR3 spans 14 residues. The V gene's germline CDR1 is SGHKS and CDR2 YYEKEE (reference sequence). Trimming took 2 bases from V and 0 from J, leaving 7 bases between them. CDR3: CASSFSSSTDTQYF. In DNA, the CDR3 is TGTGCCAGCAGCTTTTCCTCTAGCACAGATACGCAGTATTTT. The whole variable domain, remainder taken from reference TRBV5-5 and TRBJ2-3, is DAGVTQSPTHLIKTRGQQVTLRCSPISGHKSVSWYQQVLGQGPQFIFQYYEKEERGRGNFPDRFSARQFPNYSSELNVNALLLGDSALYLCASSFSSSTDTQYFGPGTRLTVL.

CDR3 loop: CASSLGYLVEPQHF. Written as DNA, the CDR3 is TGTGCCAGCAGCTTGGGGTATTTAGTTGAGCCCCAGCATTTT. This sequence joins TRBV5-8 and TRBJ1-5, with D uncertain. CDR1 SGHTS and CDR2 YDEGEE come from the germline V gene. Trimming pared 0 bases from V and 8 bases from J, leaving 12 bases between. This CDR3 is 14 amino acids long.

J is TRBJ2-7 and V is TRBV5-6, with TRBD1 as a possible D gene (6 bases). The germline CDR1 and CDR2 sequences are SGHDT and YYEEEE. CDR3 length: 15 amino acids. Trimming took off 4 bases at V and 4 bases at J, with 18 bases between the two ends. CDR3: CASSLAQGWGYEQYF. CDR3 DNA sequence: TGTGCCAGCAGCCTCGCACAGGGCTGGGGGTACGAGCAGTACTTC. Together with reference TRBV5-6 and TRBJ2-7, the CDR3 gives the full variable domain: DAGVTQSPTHLIKTRGQQVTLRCSPKSGHDTVSWYQQALGQGPQFIFQYYEEEERQRGNFPDRFSGHQFPNYSSELNVNALLLGDSALYLCASSLAQGWGYEQYFGPGTRLTVT.

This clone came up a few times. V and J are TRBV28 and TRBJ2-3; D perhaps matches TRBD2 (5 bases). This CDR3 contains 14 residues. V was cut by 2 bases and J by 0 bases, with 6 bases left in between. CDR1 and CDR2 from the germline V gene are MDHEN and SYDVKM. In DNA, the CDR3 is TGTGCCAGCAGTTTAAGGAGGAGCACAGATACGCAGTATTTT. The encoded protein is CASSLRRSTDTQYF.

DNA of the CDR3: TGTGCCACCAGCACGGGAGCGGGGGTCTCCCAAGAGACCCAGTACTTC. This codes for CATSTGAGVSQETQYF. V usage is TRBV15 and J usage is TRBJ2-5; 8 nucleotides agree with TRBD2. This CDR3 spans 16 amino acids. The V segment lost 4 bases and the J segment 1 base; nucleotides outside the gene matches: 8. Germline CDR1 reads LNHNV; CDR2 reads YYDKDF (reference sequence). Variable domain in full (rest from reference TRBV15 and TRBJ2-5): DAMVIQNPRYQVTQFGKPVTLSCSQTLNHNVMYWYQQKSSQAPKLLFHYYDKDFNNEADTPDNFQSRRPNTSFCFLDIRSPGLGDTAMYLCATSTGAGVSQETQYFGPGTRLLVL.

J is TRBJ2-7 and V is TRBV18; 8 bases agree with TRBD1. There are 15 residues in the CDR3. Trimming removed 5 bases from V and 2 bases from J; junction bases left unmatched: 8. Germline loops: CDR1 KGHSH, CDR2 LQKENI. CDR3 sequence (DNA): TGTGCCAGCTCAACTCCCGGACAGGGTGCCTACGAGCAGTACTTC. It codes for CASSTPGQGAYEQYF. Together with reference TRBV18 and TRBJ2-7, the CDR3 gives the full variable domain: NAGVMQNPRHLVRRRGQEARLRCSPMKGHSHVYWYRQLPEEGLKFMVYLQKENIIDESGMPKERFSAEFPKEGPSILRIQQVVRGDSAAYFCASSTPGQGAYEQYFGPGTRLTVT.

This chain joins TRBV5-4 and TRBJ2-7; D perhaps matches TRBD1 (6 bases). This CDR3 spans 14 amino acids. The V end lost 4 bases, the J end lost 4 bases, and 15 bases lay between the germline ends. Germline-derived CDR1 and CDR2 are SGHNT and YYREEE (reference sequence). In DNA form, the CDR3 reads TGTGCCAGCAGCAAAACCGGACAGAAGTACGAGCAGTACTTC. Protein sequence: CASSKTGQKYEQYF.

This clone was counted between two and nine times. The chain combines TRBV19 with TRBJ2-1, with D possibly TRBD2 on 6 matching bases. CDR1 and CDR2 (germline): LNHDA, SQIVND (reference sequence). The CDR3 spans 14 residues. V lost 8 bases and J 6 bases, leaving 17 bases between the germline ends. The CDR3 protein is CASGELARRNEQFF. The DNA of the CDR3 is TGTGCCAGTGGGGAACTAGCCAGACGCAATGAGCAGTTCTTC.

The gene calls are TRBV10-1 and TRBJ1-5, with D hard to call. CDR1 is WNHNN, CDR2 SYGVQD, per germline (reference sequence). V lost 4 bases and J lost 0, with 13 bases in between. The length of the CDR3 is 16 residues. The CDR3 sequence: CASSAFGSYSNQPQHF. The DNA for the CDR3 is TGCGCCAGCAGTGCGTTTGGCAGTTATAGCAATCAGCCCCAGCATTTT.

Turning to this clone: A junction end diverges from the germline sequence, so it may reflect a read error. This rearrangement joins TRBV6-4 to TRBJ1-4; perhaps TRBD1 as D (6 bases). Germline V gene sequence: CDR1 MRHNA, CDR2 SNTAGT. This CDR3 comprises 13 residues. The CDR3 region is CARIQGIGRKTVF. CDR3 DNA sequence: TGTGCCAGGATTCAGGGGATCGGTCGAAAAACTGTTTTT.

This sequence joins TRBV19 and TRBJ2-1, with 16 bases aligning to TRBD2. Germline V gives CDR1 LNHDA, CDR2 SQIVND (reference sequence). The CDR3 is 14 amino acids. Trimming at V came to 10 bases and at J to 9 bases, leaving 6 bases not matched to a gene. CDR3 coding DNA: TGTGCCACCAGGGGACTAGCGGGAGGGTCTGAGCAGTTCTTC. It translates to CATRGLAGGSEQFF.

The CDR3 region is CASGGRAYNEQFF. The CDR3 coding sequence is TGTGCCAGTGGAGGTAGGGCTTACAATGAGCAGTTCTTC. V gene TRBV9 combines with J gene TRBJ2-1; weak D call: TRBD2 (5 bases). Germline-derived CDR1 and CDR2 are SGDLS and YYNGEE. This CDR3 has 13 amino acids. V was cut by 8 bases and J by 4 bases, with 13 bases left in between. The full variable domain, in which reference TRBV9 and TRBJ2-1 provide the parts outside the CDR3, is DSGVTQTPKHLITATGQRVTLRCSPRSGDLSVYWYQQSLDQGLQFLIQYYNGEERAKGNILERFSAQQFPDLHSELNLSSLELGDSALYFCASGGRAYNEQFFGPGTRLTVL.

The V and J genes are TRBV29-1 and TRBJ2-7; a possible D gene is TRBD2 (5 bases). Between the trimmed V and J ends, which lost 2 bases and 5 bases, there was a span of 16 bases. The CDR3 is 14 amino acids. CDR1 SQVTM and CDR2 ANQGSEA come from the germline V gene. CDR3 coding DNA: TGCAGCGTTGAACTTCCGGGATTGAGGGACGAGCAGTACTTC. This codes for CSVELPGLRDEQYF.

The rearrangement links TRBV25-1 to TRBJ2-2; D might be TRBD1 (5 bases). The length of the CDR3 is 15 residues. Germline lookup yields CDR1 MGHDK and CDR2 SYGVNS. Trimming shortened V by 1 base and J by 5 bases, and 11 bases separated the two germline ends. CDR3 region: CASSESQGVTGELFF. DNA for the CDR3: TGTGCCAGCAGTGAATCCCAGGGCGTAACCGGGGAGCTGTTTTTT.

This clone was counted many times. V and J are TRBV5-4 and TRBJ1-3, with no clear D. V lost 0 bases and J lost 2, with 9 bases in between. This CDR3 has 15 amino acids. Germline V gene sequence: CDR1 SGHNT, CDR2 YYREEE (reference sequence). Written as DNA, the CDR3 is TGTGCCAGCAGCTTGGACTTTTTGCCTGGAAACACCATATATTTT. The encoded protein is CASSLDFLPGNTIYF.

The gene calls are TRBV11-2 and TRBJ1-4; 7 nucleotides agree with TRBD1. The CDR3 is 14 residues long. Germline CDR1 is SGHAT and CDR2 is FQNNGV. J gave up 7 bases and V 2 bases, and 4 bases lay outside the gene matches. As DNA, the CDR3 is TGTGCCAGCAGCTTAAACAGGGGAGGTGAAAAACTGTTTTTT. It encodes CASSLNRGGEKLFF.

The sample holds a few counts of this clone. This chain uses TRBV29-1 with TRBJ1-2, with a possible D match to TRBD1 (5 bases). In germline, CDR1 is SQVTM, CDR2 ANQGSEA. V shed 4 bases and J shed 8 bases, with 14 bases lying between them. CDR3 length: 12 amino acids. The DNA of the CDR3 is TGCAGCGTTGCCCCAGGGCGTGAGGGCTACACCTTC. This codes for CSVAPGREGYTF.

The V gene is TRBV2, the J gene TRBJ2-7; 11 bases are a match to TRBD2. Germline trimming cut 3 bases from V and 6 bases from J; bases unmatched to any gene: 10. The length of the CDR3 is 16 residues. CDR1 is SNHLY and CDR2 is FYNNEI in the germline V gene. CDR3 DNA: TGTGCCAGCAGTGACGGGCTAGCGGGAGGCCTGTTCGAGCAGTACTTC. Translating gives CASSDGLAGGLFEQYF.

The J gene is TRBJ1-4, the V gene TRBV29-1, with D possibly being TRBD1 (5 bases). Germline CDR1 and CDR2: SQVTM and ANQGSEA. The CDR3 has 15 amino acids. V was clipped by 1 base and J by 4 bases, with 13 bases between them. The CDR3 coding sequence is TGCAGCGTTGAAGGACCAGGGTCGGGTAATGAAAAACTGTTTTTT. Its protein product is CSVEGPGSGNEKLFF. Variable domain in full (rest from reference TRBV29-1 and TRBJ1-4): SAVISQKPSRDICQRGTSLTIQCQVDSQVTMMFWYRQQPGQSLTLIATANQGSEATYESGFVIDKFPISRPNLTFSTLTVSNMSPEDSSIYLCSVEGPGSGNEKLFFGSGTQLSVL.

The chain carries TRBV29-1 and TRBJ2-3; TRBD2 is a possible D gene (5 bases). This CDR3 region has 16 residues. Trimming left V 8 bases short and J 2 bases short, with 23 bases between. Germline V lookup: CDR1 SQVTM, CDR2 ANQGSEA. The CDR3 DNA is TGCAGCCTTAAGGACCCCGAGGGATGGTACACAGATACGCAGTATTTT. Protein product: CSLKDPEGWYTDTQYF.

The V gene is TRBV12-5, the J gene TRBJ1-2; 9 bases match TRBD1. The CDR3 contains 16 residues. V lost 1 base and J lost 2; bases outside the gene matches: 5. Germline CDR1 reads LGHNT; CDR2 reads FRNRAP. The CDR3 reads CASGLDRGRRNYGYTF. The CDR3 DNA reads TGTGCTAGTGGTTTGGACAGGGGGCGGCGGAACTATGGCTACACCTTC.

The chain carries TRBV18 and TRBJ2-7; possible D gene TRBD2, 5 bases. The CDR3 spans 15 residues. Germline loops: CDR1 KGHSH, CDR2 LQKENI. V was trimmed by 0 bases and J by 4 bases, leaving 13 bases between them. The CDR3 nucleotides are TGTGCCAGCTCACCACCGGGCCTGGGAGAATACGAGCAGTACTTC. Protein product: CASSPPGLGEYEQYF.

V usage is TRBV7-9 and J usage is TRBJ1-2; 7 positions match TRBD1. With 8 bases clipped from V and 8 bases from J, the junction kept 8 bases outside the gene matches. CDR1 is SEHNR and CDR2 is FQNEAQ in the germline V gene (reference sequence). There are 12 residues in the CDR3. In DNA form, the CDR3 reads TGTGCCAGCTTAGGACAGGTCGGCGGCTACACCTTC. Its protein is CASLGQVGGYTF.